The present entry profiles one TCR beta chain with its context. Its cognate antigen has yet to be identified. One base away there is no much larger clone; base qualities are not given. These data originate in a study of technical replicates of blood from a handful of donors (dated by TCRdb to between 2016 and 2019). Libraries were prepared through the immunoSEQ multiplex PCR assay. This is the immuneACCESS table as TCRdb keeps it, with only in-frame sequences that have V and J called. A part of the clones is gone; compared with another copy, unresolved V genes explain less than half, and the rest is unexplained. Within this sample are 70,000 to 95,000 clones, with about 97% of them counted one time only. Of the sample, about 0.29% is held by the ten largest clones. The clonotype was recovered from a human donor in good health. Sequenced sample: T cells isolated from PBMCs.

The CDR3: CASSQNRDTISYEQYF. DNA sequence: TGCGCCAGCAGCCAAAACCGGGACACTATCTCCTACGAGCAGTACTTC. The chain joins TRBV4-1 to TRBJ2-7, with a tentative D gene TRBD1 over 6 matching bases. The CDR3, cysteine through phenylalanine, is 16 amino acids long. Only the CDR3 region is kept as DNA, spanning 48 bases read in frame from base 1. V is cut by 2 bases and J by 0 bases, and the space between the germline ends is 14 bases. For CDR1 and CDR2, the germline V gene lists MGHRA and YSYEKL.